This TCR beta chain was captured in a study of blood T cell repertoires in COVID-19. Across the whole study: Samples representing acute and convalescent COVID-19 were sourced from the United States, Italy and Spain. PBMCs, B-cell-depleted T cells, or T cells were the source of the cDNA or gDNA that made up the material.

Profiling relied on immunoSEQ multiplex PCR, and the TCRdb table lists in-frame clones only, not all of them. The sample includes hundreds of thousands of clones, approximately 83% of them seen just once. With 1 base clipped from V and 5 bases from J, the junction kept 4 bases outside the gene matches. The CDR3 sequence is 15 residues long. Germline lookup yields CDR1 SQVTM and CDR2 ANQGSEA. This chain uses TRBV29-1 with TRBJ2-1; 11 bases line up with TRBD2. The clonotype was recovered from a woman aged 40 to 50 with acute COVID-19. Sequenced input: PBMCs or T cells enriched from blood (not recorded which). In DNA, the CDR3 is TGCAGCGTTGAAGGGCTAGCGGGAGGAAACAATGAGCAGTTCTTC. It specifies CSVEGLAGGNNEQFF.